The clone carrying this T cell receptor (beta chain) was seen only a few times. Its antigen is undetermined. This sample is drawn from a study of shared clonotypes between healthy human individuals. General study findings and limits: Relative to memory subsets, naive subsets generally showed larger estimated richness.

The CDR3 runs to 16 residues. V gave up 4 bases and J gave up 0 bases; unmatched junction bases: 4. CDR1 and CDR2 from the germline V gene are SGHRS and YFSETQ. Here immunoSEQ multiplex PCR was the method, and the copy in TCRdb shows in-frame clones only, minus some. The sample holds about 670,000 clones; less than 80% are singletons and the top ten take approximately 2%. This chain links TRBV5-1 with TRBJ1-6; 7 bases agree with TRBD1. The sequenced sample consisted of memory CD4+ T cells sorted from blood. As to subset: CD45RA-negative fraction. This receptor was taken from a woman aged 25 to 45 in good health. The CDR3 spells CASSVGDSSYNSPLHF. The CDR3 region has the DNA TGCGCCAGCAGCGTAGGGGACAGCTCCTATAATTCACCCCTCCACTTT.